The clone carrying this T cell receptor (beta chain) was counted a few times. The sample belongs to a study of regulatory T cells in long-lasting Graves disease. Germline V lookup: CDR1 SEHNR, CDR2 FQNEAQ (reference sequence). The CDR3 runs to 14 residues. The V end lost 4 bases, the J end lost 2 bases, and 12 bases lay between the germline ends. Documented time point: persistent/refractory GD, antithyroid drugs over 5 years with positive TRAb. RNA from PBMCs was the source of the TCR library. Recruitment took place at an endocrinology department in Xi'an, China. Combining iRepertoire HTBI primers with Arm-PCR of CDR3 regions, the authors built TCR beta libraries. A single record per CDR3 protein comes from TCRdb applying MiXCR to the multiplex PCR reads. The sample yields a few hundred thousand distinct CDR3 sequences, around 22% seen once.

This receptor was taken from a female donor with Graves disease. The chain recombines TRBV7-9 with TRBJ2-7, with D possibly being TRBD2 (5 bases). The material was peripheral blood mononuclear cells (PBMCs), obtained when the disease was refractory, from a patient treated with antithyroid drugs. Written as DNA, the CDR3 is TGTGCCAGCAGCTCCTGGACTGATCCCTACGAGCAGTACTTC. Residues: CASSSWTDPYEQYF.